The 8 T cell receptor beta chains in this list originate from one sample, sequenced in a study of PD-1 blockade in classical Hodgkin lymphoma. Following autologous stem cell transplantation, relapse occurred in every patient, and exposure to brentuximab vedotin varied. Method: immunoSEQ multiplex PCR; TCRdb's copy keeps in-frame clones and lacks some. The table includes over 7,500 clones, about 94% detected once. The sequences come from peripheral blood mononuclear cells (PBMCs), collected at baseline. The receptor source for this set is a human donor with classical Hodgkin lymphoma.

The chain couples TRBV19 to TRBJ2-1; D is tentatively TRBD1 or TRBD2 (5 bases each). This CDR3 has 14 residues. Per the germline V gene, CDR1 is LNHDA and CDR2 is SQIVND (reference sequence). V was shortened by 5 bases and J by 6 bases, with 14 bases between the two germline ends. Here the CDR3 reads CASSGGGAINEQFF. Here the CDR3 DNA reads TGTGCCAGTAGTGGAGGTGGGGCTATCAATGAGCAGTTCTTC.

The chain has TRBV7-9 and TRBJ2-4; possible D gene TRBD1, 5 bases. The CDR3 runs 16 residues. Trimming pared 5 bases from V and 0 bases from J, leaving 14 bases between. Germline V gives CDR1 SEHNR, CDR2 FQNEAQ (reference sequence). The CDR3, as DNA: TGTGCCAGCAGCATTCATGCGGACATAGCCAAAAACATTCAGTACTTC. This gives the protein CASSIHADIAKNIQYF. The variable domain in full, with the rest retrieved from reference TRBV7-9 and TRBJ2-4, is DTGVSQNPRHKITKRGQNVTFRCDPISEHNRLYWYRQTLGQGPEFLTYFQNEAQLEKSRLLSDRFSAERPKGSFSTLEIQRTEQGDSAMYLCASSIHADIAKNIQYFGAGTRLSVL.

V and J are TRBV11-3 and TRBJ2-1; no clear D gene. Germline lookup yields CDR1 SGHNT and CDR2 YENEEA. V dropped 0 bases and J dropped 6 bases, with 15 bases sitting between them. The CDR3 spans 16 residues. As DNA, the CDR3 is TGTGCCAGCAGCTTAGACCCCCCCAGTAGTCGCAATGAGCAGTTCTTC. Translation gives CASSLDPPSSRNEQFF.

V is TRBV6-6 and J is TRBJ2-1; weak D call: TRBD2 (5 bases). CDR3 length: 14 amino acids. Germline-derived CDR1 and CDR2 are MNHNY and SVGAGI (reference sequence). V dropped 5 bases and J dropped 9 bases, with 17 bases sitting between them. CDR3 sequence: CASSAKRDLGEQFF. CDR3 nucleotide sequence: TGTGCCAGCAGTGCCAAGAGGGATTTGGGTGAGCAGTTCTTC.

This clone was recorded once. The chain uses TRBV5-1 and TRBJ2-2, with TRBD2 identical over 10 bases. The CDR3 loop spans 16 amino acids. Looked up from germline, CDR1 is SGHRS and CDR2 is YFSETQ. The ends lost 4 bases at V and 5 bases at J; junction bases unmatched: 8. CDR3 protein: CASSHPSGRRTGELFF. CDR3 DNA sequence: TGCGCCAGCAGCCACCCTAGCGGGAGAAGGACCGGGGAGCTGTTTTTT.

The chain couples TRBV27 to TRBJ2-2; D remains ambiguous. In germline, CDR1 is MNHEY, CDR2 SMNVEV (reference sequence). V shed 2 bases and J shed 5 bases, with 9 bases lying between them. This CDR3 is built from 14 residues. The CDR3 reads CASSLTVYTGELFF. For the CDR3, the DNA is TGTGCCAGCAGTTTAACAGTTTATACCGGGGAGCTGTTTTTT.

This chain connects TRBV5-1 to TRBJ2-5; D might be TRBD1 (6 bases). The CDR3 runs 13 residues. Per germline, CDR1 SGHRS and CDR2 YFSETQ. Trimming took off 4 bases at V and 2 bases at J, with 9 bases between the two ends. This CDR3 reads CASSPDSQETQYF. The DNA of the CDR3 is TGCGCCAGCAGCCCGGACAGTCAAGAGACCCAGTACTTC.

This clone appeared a single time. The V gene is TRBV11-3, the J gene TRBJ2-7; D is uncertain. Trimming left V 2 bases short and J 6 bases short, with 8 bases between. Germline CDR1 reads SGHNT; CDR2 reads YENEEA. There are 12 residues in the CDR3. The CDR3 sequence: CASSLRLREQYF. The DNA of the CDR3 is TGTGCCAGCAGCTTACGATTGCGCGAGCAGTACTTC.